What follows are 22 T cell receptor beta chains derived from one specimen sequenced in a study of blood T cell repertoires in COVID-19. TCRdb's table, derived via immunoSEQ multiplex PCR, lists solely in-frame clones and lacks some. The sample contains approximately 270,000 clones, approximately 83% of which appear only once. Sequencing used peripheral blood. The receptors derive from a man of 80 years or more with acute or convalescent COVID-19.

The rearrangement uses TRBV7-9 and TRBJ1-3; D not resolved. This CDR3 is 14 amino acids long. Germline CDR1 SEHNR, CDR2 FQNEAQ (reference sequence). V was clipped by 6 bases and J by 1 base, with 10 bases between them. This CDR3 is CASSKADSGNTIYF. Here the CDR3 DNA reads TGTGCCAGCAGTAAGGCGGATTCTGGAAACACCATATATTTT.

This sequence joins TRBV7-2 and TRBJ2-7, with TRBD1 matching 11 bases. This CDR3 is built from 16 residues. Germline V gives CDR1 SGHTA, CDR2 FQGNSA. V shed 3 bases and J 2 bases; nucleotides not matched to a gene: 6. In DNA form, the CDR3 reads TGTGCCAGCAGCTTTGGGGGGACAGGGGGAGCCTACGAGCAGTACTTC. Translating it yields CASSFGGTGGAYEQYF.

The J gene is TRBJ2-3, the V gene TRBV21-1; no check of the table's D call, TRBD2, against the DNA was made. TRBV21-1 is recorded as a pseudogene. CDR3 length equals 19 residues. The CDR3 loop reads CASSNPGTSGLAISDTQYF. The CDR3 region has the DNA TGTGCCAGCAGCAACCCCGGGACTTCGGGACTAGCGATCTCAGATACGCAGTATTTT.

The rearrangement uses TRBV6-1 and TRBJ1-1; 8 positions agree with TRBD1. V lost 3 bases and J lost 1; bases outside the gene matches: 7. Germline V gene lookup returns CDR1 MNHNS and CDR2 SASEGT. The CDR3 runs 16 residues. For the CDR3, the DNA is TGTGCCAGCAGTGACAGGGGGCTAAGACAGAACACTGAAGCTTTCTTT. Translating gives CASSDRGLRQNTEAFF.

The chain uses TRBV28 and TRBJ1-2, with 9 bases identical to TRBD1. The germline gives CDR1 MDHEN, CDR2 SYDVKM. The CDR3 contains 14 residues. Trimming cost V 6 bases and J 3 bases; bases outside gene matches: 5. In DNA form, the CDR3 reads TGTGCCAGCAGGGGGACAGGGATGTACTATGGCTACACCTTC. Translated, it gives CASRGTGMYYGYTF.

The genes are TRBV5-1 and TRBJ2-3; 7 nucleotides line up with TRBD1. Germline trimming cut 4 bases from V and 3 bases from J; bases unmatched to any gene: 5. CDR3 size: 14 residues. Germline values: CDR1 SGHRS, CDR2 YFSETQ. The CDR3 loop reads CASSLGQQTDTQYF. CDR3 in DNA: TGCGCCAGCAGCCTGGGACAGCAAACAGATACGCAGTATTTT.

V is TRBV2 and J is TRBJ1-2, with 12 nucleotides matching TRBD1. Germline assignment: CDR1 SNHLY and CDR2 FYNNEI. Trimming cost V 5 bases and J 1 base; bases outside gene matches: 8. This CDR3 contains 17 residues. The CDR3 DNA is TGTGCCAGCAGTAAGGGGGGACAGGGGGCGAATAACTATGGCTACACCTTC. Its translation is CASSKGGQGANNYGYTF.

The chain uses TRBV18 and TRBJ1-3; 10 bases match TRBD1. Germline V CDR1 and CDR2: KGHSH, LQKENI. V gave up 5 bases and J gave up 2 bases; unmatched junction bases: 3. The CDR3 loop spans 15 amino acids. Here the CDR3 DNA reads TGTGCCAGCTCAGCCGGGACAGGGGCTGGAAACACCATATATTTT. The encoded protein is CASSAGTGAGNTIYF.

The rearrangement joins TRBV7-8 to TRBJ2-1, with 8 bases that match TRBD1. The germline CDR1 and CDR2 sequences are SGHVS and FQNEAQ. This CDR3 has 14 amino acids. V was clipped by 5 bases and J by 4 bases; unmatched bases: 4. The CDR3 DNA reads TGTGCCAGCAGCCCCCGGACAGGGTACAATGAGCAGTTCTTC. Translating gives CASSPRTGYNEQFF.

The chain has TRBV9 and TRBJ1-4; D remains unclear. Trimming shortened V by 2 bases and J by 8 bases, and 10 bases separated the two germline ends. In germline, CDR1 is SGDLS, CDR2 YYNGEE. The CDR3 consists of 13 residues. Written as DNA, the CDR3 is TGTGCCAGCAGCGTGGGTCCGGGAGAAAAACTGTTTTTT. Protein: CASSVGPGEKLFF.

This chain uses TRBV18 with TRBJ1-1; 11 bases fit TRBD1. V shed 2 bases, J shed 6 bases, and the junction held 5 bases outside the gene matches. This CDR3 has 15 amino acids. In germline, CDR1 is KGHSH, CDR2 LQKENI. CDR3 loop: CASSPRTGGRSEAFF. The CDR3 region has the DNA TGTGCCAGCTCACCAAGGACAGGGGGCCGCTCTGAAGCTTTCTTT.

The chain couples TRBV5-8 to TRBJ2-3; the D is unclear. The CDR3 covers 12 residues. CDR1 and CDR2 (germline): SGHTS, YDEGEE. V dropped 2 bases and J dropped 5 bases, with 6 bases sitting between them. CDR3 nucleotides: TGTGCCAGCAGCTTCTTGAGAGATACGCAGTATTTT. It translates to CASSFLRDTQYF.

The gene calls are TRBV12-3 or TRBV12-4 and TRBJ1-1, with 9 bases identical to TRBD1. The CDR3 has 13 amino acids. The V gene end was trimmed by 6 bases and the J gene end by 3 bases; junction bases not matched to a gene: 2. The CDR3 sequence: CASRQGAYTEAFF. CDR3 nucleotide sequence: TGTGCCAGCAGACAGGGGGCGTACACTGAAGCTTTCTTT.

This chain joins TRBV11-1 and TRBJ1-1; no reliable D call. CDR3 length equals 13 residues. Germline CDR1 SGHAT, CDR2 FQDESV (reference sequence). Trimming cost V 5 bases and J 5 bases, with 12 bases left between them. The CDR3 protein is CASSPSPGTEAFF. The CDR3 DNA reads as TGTGCCAGCAGCCCTTCCCCCGGGACTGAAGCTTTCTTT.

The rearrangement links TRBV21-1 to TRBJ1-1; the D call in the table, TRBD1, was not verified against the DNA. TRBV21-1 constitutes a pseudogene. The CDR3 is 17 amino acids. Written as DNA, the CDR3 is TGTGCCAGCAGCAAAGAAAGGACAGGGGGCCTAAACACTGAAGCTTTCTTT. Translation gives CASSKERTGGLNTEAFF.

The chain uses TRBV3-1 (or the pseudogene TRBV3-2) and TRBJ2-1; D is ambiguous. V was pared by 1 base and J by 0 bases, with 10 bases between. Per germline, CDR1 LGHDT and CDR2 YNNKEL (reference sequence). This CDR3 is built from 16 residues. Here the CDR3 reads CASSQGLTSSYNEQFF. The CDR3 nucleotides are TGTGCCAGCAGCCAAGGACTTACAAGCTCCTACAATGAGCAGTTCTTC.

The CDR3 protein is CASSDGGATPYEQYF. CDR3 in DNA: TGCGCCAGCAGTGATGGAGGGGCTACTCCCTACGAGCAGTACTTC. This chain connects TRBV10-1 to TRBJ2-7; maybe TRBD2 (6 bases). V was pared by 3 bases and J by 2 bases, with 14 bases between. The CDR3 totals 15 residues. Germline assignment: CDR1 WNHNN and CDR2 SYGVQD (reference sequence).

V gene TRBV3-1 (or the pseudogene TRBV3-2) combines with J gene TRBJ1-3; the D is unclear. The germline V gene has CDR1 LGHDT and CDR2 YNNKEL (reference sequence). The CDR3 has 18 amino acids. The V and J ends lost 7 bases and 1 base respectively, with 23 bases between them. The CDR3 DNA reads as TGTGCCAGCACCCCCTTCAACTTCCGCGCAGGATCTGGAAACACCATATATTTT. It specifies CASTPFNFRAGSGNTIYF.

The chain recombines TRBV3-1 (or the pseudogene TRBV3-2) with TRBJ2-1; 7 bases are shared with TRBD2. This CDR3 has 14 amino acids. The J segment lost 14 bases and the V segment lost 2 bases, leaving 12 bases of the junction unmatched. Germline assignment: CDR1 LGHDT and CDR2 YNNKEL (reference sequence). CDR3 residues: CASSQKFASGDKFF. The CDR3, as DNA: TGTGCCAGCAGCCAAAAGTTCGCTAGCGGTGATAAGTTCTTC.

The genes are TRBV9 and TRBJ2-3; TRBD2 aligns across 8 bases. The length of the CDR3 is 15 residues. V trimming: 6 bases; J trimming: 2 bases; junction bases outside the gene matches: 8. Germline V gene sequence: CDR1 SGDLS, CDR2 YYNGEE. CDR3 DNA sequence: TGTGCCAGCACCCCGCTAGCGGGCCCCACAGATACGCAGTATTTT. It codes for CASTPLAGPTDTQYF.

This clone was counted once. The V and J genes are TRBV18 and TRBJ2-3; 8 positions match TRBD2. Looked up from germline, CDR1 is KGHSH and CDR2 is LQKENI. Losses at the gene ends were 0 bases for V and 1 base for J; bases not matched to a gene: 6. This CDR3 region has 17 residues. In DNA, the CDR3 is TGTGCCAGCTCACCACCGGGCGGGGGGCCGCGCACAGATACGCAGTATTTT. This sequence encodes CASSPPGGGPRTDTQYF.

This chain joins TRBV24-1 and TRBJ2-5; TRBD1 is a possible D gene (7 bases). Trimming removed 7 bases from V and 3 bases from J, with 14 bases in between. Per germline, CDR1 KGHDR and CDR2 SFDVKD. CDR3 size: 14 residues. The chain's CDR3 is CATRDTRGEETQYF. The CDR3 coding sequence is TGTGCCACCAGGGATACCAGGGGGGAAGAGACCCAGTACTTC.